The text below deals with one TCR beta chain. Here immunoSEQ multiplex PCR was the method, and the copy in TCRdb shows in-frame clones only, minus some. Among under 150,000 clones listed, 88% were seen once. This specimen belongs to a study of blood T cell repertoires in COVID-19. The germline CDR1 and CDR2 sequences are SGHNT and YYREEE (reference sequence). There are 15 residues in the CDR3. V lost 3 bases to trimming and J lost 6 bases; unmatched junction nucleotides: 3. Specimen: peripheral blood. The V call is TRBV5-4, the J call TRBJ2-1; 13 bases line up with TRBD2. The TCR sequence derives from a woman in her 70s who had recovered from COVID-19. The CDR3: CASSSGTSGINEQFF. CDR3 DNA: TGTGCCAGCAGCTCCGGGACTAGCGGGATCAATGAGCAGTTCTTC.